The 11 T cell receptor beta chains reported below all come from one sample, sequenced in a study of technical replicates of blood from several donors. Sequenced by immunoSEQ multiplex PCR; TCRdb stores in-frame clones only, minus some. The sample carries 60,000 to 90,000 clones, 95% to 98% recorded once. Sequencing was done on a sample of T cells isolated from PBMCs. Source of these receptors: a human donor in good health.

The chain is built from TRBV4-1 and TRBJ2-2, with D perhaps TRBD2 (6 bases). CDR3 length equals 15 residues. Trimming stripped 1 base from V and 5 bases from J, with 11 bases between. Germline V CDR1 and CDR2: MGHRA, YSYEKL. Here the CDR3 reads CASSQVGGGTGELFF. Here the CDR3 DNA reads TGCGCCAGCAGCCAAGTGGGGGGAGGAACCGGGGAGCTGTTTTTT.

The CDR3 region has the DNA TGTGCCAGTAGTATTCGGACAGACTTTAATGAAAAACTGTTTTTT. Amino acid sequence: CASSIRTDFNEKLFF. The J gene is TRBJ1-4, the V gene TRBV19; D perhaps matches TRBD1 (6 bases). Germline values: CDR1 LNHDA, CDR2 SQIVND (reference sequence). V gave up 3 bases and J gave up 4 bases, with 12 bases separating them. This CDR3 is 15 amino acids long.

This sequence joins TRBV7-9 and TRBJ1-2; D may be TRBD1 (6 bases). Trimming stripped 1 base from V and 6 bases from J, with 9 bases between. The CDR3 is made up of 13 amino acids. Germline-derived CDR1 and CDR2 are SEHNR and FQNEAQ (reference sequence). The CDR3 sequence is CASSLVAGDGYTF. The CDR3 DNA reads TGTGCCAGCAGCTTAGTGGCAGGGGATGGCTACACCTTC.

The chain joins TRBV5-4 to TRBJ2-5, with 11 nucleotides matching TRBD2. The V and J ends lost 2 bases and 3 bases, in that order; junction bases with no gene match: 3. CDR1 is SGHNT, CDR2 YYREEE, per germline (reference sequence). The CDR3 contains 15 residues. The CDR3, as DNA: TGTGCCAGCAGCTTCCCACTAGCGGGAGAAGAGACCCAGTACTTC. Its protein is CASSFPLAGEETQYF. The full variable domain, completed using reference TRBV5-4 and TRBJ2-5, is ETGVTQSPTHLIKTRGQQVTLRCSSQSGHNTVSWYQQALGQGPQFIFQYYREEENGRGNFPPRFSGLQFPNYSSELNVNALELDDSALYLCASSFPLAGEETQYFGPGTRLLVL.

The V and J genes are TRBV25-1 and TRBJ2-3, with a tentative D call TRBD1 (6 bases). The V and J ends lost 6 bases and 1 base respectively, with 8 bases between them. The CDR3 contains 13 residues. Germline V gene lookup returns CDR1 MGHDK and CDR2 SYGVNS. CDR3 sequence: CASRRQGTDTQYF. The CDR3 coding sequence is TGTGCCAGCAGGAGACAGGGCACAGATACGCAGTATTTT.

V gene TRBV19 combines with J gene TRBJ1-2, with 7 bases fitting TRBD1. V lost 3 bases, J lost 3 bases, and 4 bases stayed unmatched. The CDR3 contains 14 residues. The germline CDR1 and CDR2 sequences are LNHDA and SQIVND (reference sequence). CDR3 sequence reads: CASSMGDRDYGYTF. For the CDR3, the DNA is TGTGCCAGTAGTATGGGGGACAGAGACTATGGCTACACCTTC.

A word on this clone: The same CDR3 also results from other DNA sequences found in this sample. The V and J genes are TRBV5-1 and TRBJ1-1; possibly TRBD1 for D (6 bases). V shed 4 bases and J shed 2 bases, with 9 bases lying between them. The CDR3 contains 13 residues. Germline CDR1 and CDR2: SGHRS and YFSETQ. CDR3 DNA sequence: TGCGCCAGCAGCCCGGGACAAAACACTGAAGCTTTCTTT. This encodes CASSPGQNTEAFF.

J is TRBJ2-1 and V is TRBV7-9; 13 bases fit TRBD2. The germline V gene encodes CDR1 SEHNR and CDR2 FQNEAQ (reference sequence). The CDR3 totals 15 residues. V was pared by 5 bases and J by 6 bases, with 4 bases of the junction left unmatched. CDR3 bases: TGTGCCAGCAGCCCCACTAGCGGGAGGGCCAATGAGCAGTTCTTC. Amino acid sequence: CASSPTSGRANEQFF.

The chain combines TRBV28 with TRBJ1-1; TRBD1 matches at 7 bases. The CDR3 totals 15 residues. CDR1 is MDHEN, CDR2 SYDVKM, per germline. V lost 5 bases and J lost 4; bases outside the gene matches: 10. CDR3 protein: CASSSGTAGSTEAFF. The CDR3 DNA follows: TGTGCCAGCAGTAGTGGGACAGCCGGGAGCACTGAAGCTTTCTTT.

This chain joins TRBV13 and TRBJ2-7, with 8 bases that match TRBD1. The germline gives CDR1 PRHDT, CDR2 FYEKMQ (reference sequence). The CDR3 totals 18 residues. The J segment lost 4 bases and the V segment lost 5 bases, leaving 19 bases of the junction unmatched. For the CDR3, the DNA is TGTGCCAGCAGCCCTCTTATGACAGGGGACTCTAAAGGATACGAGCAGTACTTC. This translates into CASSPLMTGDSKGYEQYF.

The V and J genes are TRBV5-4 and TRBJ2-1; TRBD2 matches at 8 bases. Germline V gene sequence: CDR1 SGHNT, CDR2 YYREEE (reference sequence). Trimming cost V 2 bases and J 4 bases; bases outside gene matches: 8. There are 16 residues in the CDR3. CDR3 region: CASSLLDGRAYNEQFF. The CDR3 DNA reads TGTGCCAGCAGCTTACTGGACGGGAGGGCATACAATGAGCAGTTCTTC. The complete variable domain, with remaining parts taken from reference TRBV5-4 and TRBJ2-1, reads ETGVTQSPTHLIKTRGQQVTLRCSSQSGHNTVSWYQQALGQGPQFIFQYYREEENGRGNFPPRFSGLQFPNYSSELNVNALELDDSALYLCASSLLDGRAYNEQFFGPGTRLTVL.